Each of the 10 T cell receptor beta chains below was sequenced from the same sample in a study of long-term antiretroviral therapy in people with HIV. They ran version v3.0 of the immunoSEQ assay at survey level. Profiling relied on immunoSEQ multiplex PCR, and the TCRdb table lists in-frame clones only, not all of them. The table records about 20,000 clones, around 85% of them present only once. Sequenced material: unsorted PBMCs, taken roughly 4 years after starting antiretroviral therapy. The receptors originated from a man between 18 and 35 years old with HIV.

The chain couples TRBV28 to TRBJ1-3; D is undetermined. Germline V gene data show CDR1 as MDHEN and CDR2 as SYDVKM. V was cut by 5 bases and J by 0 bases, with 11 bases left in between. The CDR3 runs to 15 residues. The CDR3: CASSRPVSSGNTIYF. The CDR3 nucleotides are TGTGCCAGCAGTCGGCCTGTCAGCTCTGGAAACACCATATATTTT.

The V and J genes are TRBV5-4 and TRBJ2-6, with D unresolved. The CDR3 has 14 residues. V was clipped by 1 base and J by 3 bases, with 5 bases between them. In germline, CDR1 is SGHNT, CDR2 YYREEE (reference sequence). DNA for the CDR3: TGTGCCAGCAGCTTGAGTAGTGGGGCCAACGTCCTGACTTTC. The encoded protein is CASSLSSGANVLTF.

The CDR3 protein is CASSGGGQGALEQYF. Here the CDR3 DNA reads TGTGCCAGCAGTGGAGGGGGACAGGGGGCCTTAGAGCAGTACTTC. The V and J genes are TRBV25-1 and TRBJ2-7; 12 bases are a match to TRBD1. The junction had 8 bases not matched to a gene; V was cut back by 4 bases and J by 7 bases. Germline V gene sequence: CDR1 MGHDK, CDR2 SYGVNS. This CDR3 has 15 amino acids.

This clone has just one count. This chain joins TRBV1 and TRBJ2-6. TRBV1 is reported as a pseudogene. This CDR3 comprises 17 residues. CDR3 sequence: CTSRTSCAQSRANVLTF. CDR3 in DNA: TGCACCAGCAGGACCTCTTGTGCACAAAGTCGGGCCAACGTCCTGACTTTC.

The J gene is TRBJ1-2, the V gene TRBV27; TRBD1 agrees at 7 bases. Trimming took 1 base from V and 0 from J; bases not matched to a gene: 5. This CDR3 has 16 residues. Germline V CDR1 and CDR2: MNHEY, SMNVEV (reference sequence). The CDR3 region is CASSLYQGGSNYGYTF. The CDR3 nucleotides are TGTGCCAGCAGTTTATATCAGGGGGGATCTAACTATGGCTACACCTTC.

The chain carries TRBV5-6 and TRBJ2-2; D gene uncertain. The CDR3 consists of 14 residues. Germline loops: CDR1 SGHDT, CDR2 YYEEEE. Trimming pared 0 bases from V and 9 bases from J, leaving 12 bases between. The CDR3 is CASSLGLLGRELFF. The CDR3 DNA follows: TGTGCCAGCAGCTTGGGACTCTTGGGCCGGGAGCTGTTTTTT.

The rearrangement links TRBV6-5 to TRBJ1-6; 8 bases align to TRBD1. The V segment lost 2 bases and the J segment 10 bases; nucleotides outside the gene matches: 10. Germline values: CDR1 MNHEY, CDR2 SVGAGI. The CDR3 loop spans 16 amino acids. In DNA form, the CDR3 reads TGTGCCAGCAGTTACAGTCAGCGACAGGGGAAATCACCCCTCCACTTT. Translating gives CASSYSQRQGKSPLHF.

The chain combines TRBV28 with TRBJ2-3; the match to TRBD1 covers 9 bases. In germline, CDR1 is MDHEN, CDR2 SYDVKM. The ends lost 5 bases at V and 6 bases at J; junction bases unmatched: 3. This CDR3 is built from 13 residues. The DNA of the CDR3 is TGTGCCAGCAGTGCGGGACAGGGTGATACGCAGTATTTT. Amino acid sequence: CASSAGQGDTQYF.

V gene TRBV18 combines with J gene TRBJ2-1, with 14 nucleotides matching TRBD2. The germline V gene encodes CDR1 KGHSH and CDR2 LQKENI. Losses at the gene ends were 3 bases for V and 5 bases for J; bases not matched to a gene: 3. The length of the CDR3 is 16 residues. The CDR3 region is CASSPGLAGGNNEQFF. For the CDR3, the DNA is TGTGCCAGCTCACCTGGACTAGCGGGGGGAAACAATGAGCAGTTCTTC.

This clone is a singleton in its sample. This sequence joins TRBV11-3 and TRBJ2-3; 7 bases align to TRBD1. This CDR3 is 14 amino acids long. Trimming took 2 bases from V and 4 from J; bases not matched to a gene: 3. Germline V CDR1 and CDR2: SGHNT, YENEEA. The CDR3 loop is CASSLRGRPDTQYF. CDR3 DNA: TGTGCCAGCAGCTTAAGGGGGCGCCCAGATACGCAGTATTTT.